Presented here are 29 T cell receptor beta chains from one specimen sequenced in a study of cytomegalovirus exposure and HLA in healthy donors. It was with 60 Vbeta and 13 Jbeta primers that the PCR ran. Data came from immunoSEQ multiplex PCR; TCRdb stores just in-frame clones and leaves some out. Here the sample spans around 140,000 clones, about 76% being singletons. Sequenced sample: PBMCs. The receptors shown here come from a middle-aged woman in good health and CMV-seronegative.

This chain links TRBV2 with TRBJ1-2; maybe TRBD1 (5 bases). This CDR3 spans 13 amino acids. Trimming stripped 6 bases from V and 2 bases from J, with 10 bases between. Germline CDR1 reads SNHLY; CDR2 reads FYNNEI. DNA for the CDR3: TGTGCCAGCAGGGACACCGCAAACTATGGCTACACCTTC. Translating it yields CASRDTANYGYTF.

In its sample, this clone was seen once. The V call is TRBV5-8, the J call TRBJ1-5; D is unclear. V shed 4 bases and J shed 5 bases, with 10 bases lying between them. CDR3 length: 13 amino acids. From germline, CDR1 is SGHTS and CDR2 YDEGEE. The CDR3 sequence: CASSIPLYQPQHF. The CDR3 coding sequence is TGTGCCAGCAGCATCCCTCTTTATCAGCCCCAGCATTTT.

The V gene is TRBV4-2, the J gene TRBJ1-3; D gene uncertain. This CDR3 contains 15 residues. Germline V gene sequence: CDR1 LGHNA, CDR2 YNFKEQ. The V and J ends lost 4 bases and 4 bases respectively, with 14 bases between them. In nucleotides, the CDR3 is TGTGCCAGCAGCCCGGATTCAACTAGAGGAAACACCATATATTTT. It is translated as CASSPDSTRGNTIYF.

This chain connects TRBV2 to TRBJ1-1, with 7 bases matching TRBD1. Germline V gives CDR1 SNHLY, CDR2 FYNNEI. This CDR3 region has 12 residues. V was pared by 9 bases and J by 4 bases, with 5 bases of the junction left unmatched. This chain's CDR3 is CARGQELTEAFF. The CDR3 coding sequence is TGTGCCAGAGGACAGGAACTCACTGAAGCTTTCTTT.

This clone was seen a handful of times. CDR3 nucleotides: TGTGCCAGCAGAACAGGACCCGCTTACGAGCAGTACTTC. This sequence encodes CASRTGPAYEQYF. V is TRBV7-9 and J is TRBJ2-7, with D possibly matching TRBD1 (5 bases). V lost 6 bases to trimming and J lost 4 bases, with 13 bases between them. CDR1 and CDR2 from the germline V gene are SEHNR and FQNEAQ (reference sequence). This CDR3 spans 13 amino acids.

The chain joins TRBV5-6 to TRBJ2-7; D may be TRBD1 (5 bases). The V end lost 4 bases, the J end lost 4 bases, and 24 bases lay between the germline ends. CDR1 is SGHDT, CDR2 YYEEEE, per germline. This CDR3 is 17 amino acids long. CDR3 protein: CASSAGVGRMGMYEQYF. The CDR3 DNA reads TGTGCCAGCAGCGCCGGTGTGGGGCGAATGGGGATGTACGAGCAGTACTTC.

This clone appeared a few times. V and J are TRBV9 and TRBJ2-1; possible D gene TRBD2, 7 bases. The CDR3 has 17 amino acids. V lost 3 bases, J lost 10 bases, and 26 bases lay in between. From germline, CDR1 is SGDLS and CDR2 YYNGEE. The CDR3 coding sequence is TGTGCCAGCAGCGCTAGGGGGGGTACCCCAAAGTGGGCCGAGCAGTTCTTC. This gives the protein CASSARGGTPKWAEQFF.

J is TRBJ1-2 and V is TRBV6-1; 8 bases map to TRBD1. V lost 4 bases and J lost 6; bases outside the gene matches: 4. The CDR3 runs 13 residues. Germline V gene sequence: CDR1 MNHNS, CDR2 SASEGT. CDR3 nucleotides: TGTGCCAGCAGTGTTGACAGGGGCCATGGCTACACCTTC. Translated: CASSVDRGHGYTF.

The chain uses TRBV27 and TRBJ1-2; D remains unclear. Trimming removed 6 bases at V and 4 bases at J, with 15 bases between. The CDR3 loop spans 14 amino acids. CDR1 is MNHEY and CDR2 is SMNVEV in the germline V gene (reference sequence). CDR3 protein: CASSPALTGYGYTF. The CDR3 DNA reads TGTGCCAGCAGCCCCGCCCTGACGGGCTATGGCTACACCTTC.

V usage is TRBV5-6 and J usage is TRBJ1-6; possible D gene TRBD1, 5 bases. This CDR3 is 13 amino acids long. Trimming took off 4 bases at V and 7 bases at J, with 9 bases between the two ends. CDR1 is SGHDT and CDR2 is YYEEEE in the germline V gene. CDR3 residues: CASSKGWNSPLHF. The DNA of the CDR3 is TGTGCCAGCAGCAAGGGGTGGAATTCACCCCTCCACTTT.

The chain employs TRBV10-3 and TRBJ2-7; 13 nucleotides agree with TRBD2. Germline-derived CDR1 and CDR2 are ENHRY and SYGVKD. J lost 5 bases, V lost 5 bases, and 3 bases had no gene match. This CDR3 region has 14 residues. CDR3 DNA: TGTGCCATCAGTACTAGCGGGGGGGGCCACGAGCAGTACTTC. The encoded protein is CAISTSGGGHEQYF.

The chain carries TRBV5-1 and TRBJ1-4, with D unclear. Trimming pared 1 base from V and 8 bases from J, leaving 9 bases between. Germline loops: CDR1 SGHRS, CDR2 YFSETQ. The CDR3 length is 13 residues. This chain's CDR3 is CASSLRGGEKLFF. DNA for the CDR3: TGCGCCAGCAGCTTGCGAGGTGGGGAAAAACTGTTTTTT.

This clone was found once. CDR3 in amino acids: CASQGFWTGNTIYF. DNA of the CDR3: TGTGCCAGTCAGGGGTTTTGGACGGGAAACACCATATATTTT. The chain links TRBV6-5 to TRBJ1-3, with a possible D match to TRBD1 (6 bases). Germline CDR1 is MNHEY and CDR2 is SVGAGI. This CDR3 region has 14 residues. Trimming cost V 9 bases and J 4 bases, with 16 bases left between them.

The chain employs TRBV5-6 and TRBJ2-5; no clear D. TRBJ2-7 matches the DNA end more closely, so the J call is doubtful. CDR3 length: 11 residues. CDR1 and CDR2 (germline): SGHDT, YYEEEE. In DNA, the CDR3 is TGTGCCAGCAGCTTGTACTACGAGCAGTACTTC. This encodes CASSLYYEQYF.

The chain joins TRBV6-1 to TRBJ1-1, with 8 bases that match TRBD1. Germline CDR1 reads MNHNS; CDR2 reads SASEGT. V shed 7 bases and J 6 bases; nucleotides not matched to a gene: 7. The CDR3 is 13 amino acids. This CDR3 is CASNRGQEAEAFF. CDR3 sequence (DNA): TGTGCCAGCAACCGGGGACAGGAGGCTGAAGCTTTCTTT.

V gene TRBV2 combines with J gene TRBJ1-4, with 8 bases aligning to TRBD1. This CDR3 is 14 amino acids long. Losses at the gene ends were 6 bases for V and 7 bases for J; bases not matched to a gene: 7. Germline V gives CDR1 SNHLY, CDR2 FYNNEI. In DNA, the CDR3 is TGTGCCAGCAGCGCCGACAGGGGAGGTGAAAAACTGTTTTTT. Translating gives CASSADRGGEKLFF.

The V gene is TRBV27, the J gene TRBJ1-5; TRBD1 matches 7 bases. V shed 6 bases, J shed 1 base, and the junction held 12 bases outside the gene matches. CDR3 length: 17 residues. Per germline, CDR1 MNHEY and CDR2 SMNVEV (reference sequence). CDR3 in amino acids: CASRRGQGGNSNQPQHF. The CDR3 nucleotides are TGTGCCAGCAGAAGGGGGCAAGGGGGGAACAGCAATCAGCCCCAGCATTTT.

This clone occurred once. This chain connects TRBV6-1 to TRBJ1-2; D is unresolved. With 4 bases removed from V and 3 bases from J, the gap between germline ends came to 12 bases. The CDR3 runs to 14 residues. The V gene's germline CDR1 is MNHNS and CDR2 SASEGT. CDR3 DNA sequence: TGTGCCAGCAGTGGGCAGGTTCTCGACTATGGCTACACCTTC. Protein product: CASSGQVLDYGYTF.

This clone has only a few counts. This chain uses TRBV30 with TRBJ1-6; 7 bases are a match to TRBD1. The CDR3 consists of 13 residues. Unmatched junction bases numbered 1, after V lost 5 bases and J lost 3 bases. Germline V gene data show CDR1 as GTSNPN and CDR2 as SVGIG (reference sequence). The CDR3: CAWRQGYNSPLHF. CDR3 nucleotide sequence: TGTGCCTGGCGACAGGGCTATAATTCACCCCTCCACTTT.

This clone was found once. The V and J genes are TRBV4-2 and TRBJ1-4; D uncertain. CDR1 is LGHNA and CDR2 is YNFKEQ in the germline V gene. CDR3 length: 15 amino acids. V dropped 3 bases and J dropped 4 bases, with 12 bases sitting between them. For the CDR3, the DNA is TGTGCCAGCAGCCAGGCAAGGGAGATTAATGAAAAACTGTTTTTT. Its protein is CASSQAREINEKLFF.

The chain links TRBV7-9 to TRBJ1-5; TRBD1 might be the D (6 bases). Germline values: CDR1 SEHNR, CDR2 FQNEAQ (reference sequence). CDR3 size: 12 residues. The V end lost 5 bases, the J end lost 15 bases, and 17 bases lay between the germline ends. DNA of the CDR3: TGTGCCAGCAGCCAGGACAGCATAGTGTGGCATTTT. Encoded protein: CASSQDSIVWHF.

This sequence joins TRBV27 and TRBJ2-7, with D possibly TRBD2 on 5 matching bases. V dropped 3 bases and J dropped 7 bases, with 10 bases sitting between them. This CDR3 spans 12 amino acids. Germline values: CDR1 MNHEY, CDR2 SMNVEV (reference sequence). The CDR3 region has the DNA TGTGCCAGCAGTTTCGGGGAGAGGGAGCAGTACTTC. Protein product: CASSFGEREQYF.

This clone showed up just a few times. The rearrangement uses TRBV6-5 and TRBJ2-7; D is perhaps TRBD1 (6 bases). From germline, CDR1 is MNHEY and CDR2 SVGAGI. This CDR3 has 16 amino acids. V was pared by 0 bases and J by 2 bases, with 14 bases between. The CDR3: CASSYSFPDSPYEQYF. The CDR3 DNA follows: TGTGCCAGCAGTTACTCGTTCCCGGACAGTCCCTACGAGCAGTACTTC.

The chain uses TRBV19 and TRBJ1-2; possibly TRBD1 for D (6 bases). This CDR3 contains 16 residues. CDR1 is LNHDA, CDR2 SQIVND, per germline (reference sequence). Trimming shortened V by 6 bases and J by 1 base, and 18 bases separated the two germline ends. The CDR3 sequence is CASSPDRLAVNYGYTF. The CDR3 nucleotides read TGTGCCAGTAGCCCTGACAGGTTAGCCGTTAACTATGGCTACACCTTC.

The chain combines TRBV7-9 with TRBJ2-2; no definite D call. V was trimmed by 6 bases and J by 3 bases, leaving 11 bases between them. The length of the CDR3 is 14 residues. CDR1 is SEHNR and CDR2 is FQNEAQ in the germline V gene (reference sequence). This CDR3 is CASRQMGDTGELFF. CDR3 nucleotides: TGTGCCAGCAGACAGATGGGTGACACCGGGGAGCTGTTTTTT. The variable domain in full, with the rest retrieved from reference TRBV7-9 and TRBJ2-2, is DTGVSQNPRHKITKRGQNVTFRCDPISEHNRLYWYRQTLGQGPEFLTYFQNEAQLEKSRLLSDRFSAERPKGSFSTLEIQRTEQGDSAMYLCASRQMGDTGELFFGEGSRLTVL.

The chain combines TRBV29-1 with TRBJ1-2; the D is unclear. Trimming removed 8 bases at V and 6 bases at J, with 10 bases between. The CDR3 has 10 amino acids. The germline V gene encodes CDR1 SQVTM and CDR2 ANQGSEA. The CDR3 loop reads CSIFSDGYTF. CDR3 nucleotide sequence: TGCAGCATCTTCTCGGATGGCTACACCTTC.

The chain is built from TRBV6-5 and TRBJ1-2, with TRBD1 identical over 7 bases. The CDR3 has 15 amino acids. Germline CDR1 is MNHEY and CDR2 is SVGAGI. V was clipped by 6 bases and J by 4 bases; unmatched bases: 11. The CDR3 sequence: CASREITGAGYGYTF. The CDR3 nucleotides are TGTGCCAGCAGGGAAATTACAGGGGCGGGCTATGGCTACACCTTC.

V gene TRBV6-5 combines with J gene TRBJ2-7, with TRBD2 matching 11 bases. With 7 bases clipped from V and 4 bases from J, the junction kept 3 bases outside the gene matches. This CDR3 has 13 amino acids. In germline, CDR1 is MNHEY, CDR2 SVGAGI. The CDR3 coding sequence is TGTGCCAGCACCGGGACTAGCGGTTACGAGCAGTACTTC. As protein: CASTGTSGYEQYF.

This sequence joins TRBV5-4 and TRBJ1-1, with 7 bases fitting TRBD1. The CDR3 is 9 residues long. V shed 9 bases and J 7 bases; nucleotides not matched to a gene: 0. Germline V gives CDR1 SGHNT, CDR2 YYREEE (reference sequence). DNA for the CDR3: TGTGCCACAGGGGGTGAAGCTTTCTTT. Encoded protein: CATGGEAFF.